The 20 T cell receptor beta chains reported below all come from one sample, sequenced in a study of blood T cell repertoires in COVID-19. TCRdb's table, derived via immunoSEQ multiplex PCR, lists solely in-frame clones and lacks some. Here the sample spans 300,000 or so clones, around 87% being singletons. Source material: peripheral blood. These receptors were collected from a woman between 50 and 59 years old who had recovered from COVID-19.

The sample holds a few counts of this clone. The gene calls are TRBV6-6 and TRBJ1-1, with 7 bases lining up with TRBD1. The CDR3 sequence is 15 residues long. J gave up 1 base and V 6 bases, and 8 bases lay outside the gene matches. Germline values: CDR1 MNHNY, CDR2 SVGAGI (reference sequence). The DNA for the CDR3 is TGTGCCAGCAGGACACAGGGGTGGGCGAACACTGAAGCTTTCTTT. Translating gives CASRTQGWANTEAFF.

The chain carries TRBV19 and TRBJ1-1; no reliable D call. The V gene's germline CDR1 is LNHDA and CDR2 SQIVND (reference sequence). Between the trimmed V and J ends, which lost 5 bases and 1 base, there was a span of 5 bases. The length of the CDR3 is 12 residues. The CDR3 loop is CASSPQNTEAFF. The CDR3, as DNA: TGTGCCAGTAGTCCCCAGAACACTGAAGCTTTCTTT.

This clone was seen only once. V is TRBV10-1 and J is TRBJ2-3; 8 bases match TRBD2. The CDR3 is 15 amino acids. Germline V gene data show CDR1 as WNHNN and CDR2 as SYGVQD (reference sequence). V shed 3 bases and J 3 bases; nucleotides not matched to a gene: 5. The CDR3 here is CASSELADGTDTQYF. Written as DNA, the CDR3 is TGCGCCAGCAGTGAACTAGCGGACGGGACAGATACGCAGTATTTT.

The rearrangement links TRBV24-1 to TRBJ2-2, with 9 bases matching TRBD2. V dropped 3 bases and J dropped 1; count of bases not matched to a gene: 8. In germline, CDR1 is KGHDR, CDR2 SFDVKD. The CDR3 has 18 residues. DNA for the CDR3: TGTGCCACCAGTGATATACGCGGGGGGGCCAGGAACACCGGGGAGCTGTTTTTT. This sequence encodes CATSDIRGGARNTGELFF.

This chain joins TRBV30 and TRBJ1-1; D not resolved. V dropped 5 bases and J dropped 0 bases, with 10 bases sitting between them. Germline-derived CDR1 and CDR2 are GTSNPN and SVGIG (reference sequence). The CDR3 totals 13 residues. The CDR3 protein is CAWEREVNTEAFF. The CDR3 nucleotides are TGTGCCTGGGAAAGGGAGGTGAACACTGAAGCTTTCTTT.

V usage is TRBV4-1 and J usage is TRBJ2-7; 8 nucleotides match TRBD2. Germline assignment: CDR1 MGHRA and CDR2 YSYEKL. The CDR3 extends over 17 amino acids. The J segment lost 6 bases and the V segment lost 1 base, leaving 14 bases of the junction unmatched. The CDR3 DNA sequence: TGCGCCAGCAGCCAAGTTAGGAGAGGTGGCGGGAGGTCCGAGCAGTACTTC. Translating gives CASSQVRRGGGRSEQYF.

The chain combines TRBV19 with TRBJ2-1; 11 nucleotides match TRBD2. The CDR3 is made up of 16 amino acids. Germline lookup yields CDR1 LNHDA and CDR2 SQIVND (reference sequence). Germline trimming cut 4 bases from V and 4 bases from J; bases unmatched to any gene: 6. The CDR3 sequence is CASSREIAGGYNEQFF. As DNA, the CDR3 is TGTGCCAGTAGTAGGGAAATAGCGGGGGGGTACAATGAGCAGTTCTTC.

The chain combines TRBV25-1 with TRBJ1-4; D is ambiguous. The V gene's germline CDR1 is MGHDK and CDR2 SYGVNS. The CDR3 spans 13 residues. V gave up 5 bases and J gave up 8 bases, with 12 bases separating them. As DNA, the CDR3 is TGTGCCAGCAGTCGGCCGGGGAGAGAAAAACTGTTTTTT. This sequence encodes CASSRPGREKLFF.

This clone was seen a handful of times. CDR3: CATSSDRDSSNQPQHF. CDR3 bases: TGTGCCACCAGCAGTGACAGGGACAGTAGCAATCAGCCCCAGCATTTT. The chain uses TRBV15 and TRBJ1-5; TRBD1 matches at 7 bases. The trim removed 3 bases at V and 0 bases at J, leaving 5 bases unmatched. The CDR3 contains 16 residues. Germline V gene lookup returns CDR1 LNHNV and CDR2 YYDKDF (reference sequence).

The CDR3 nucleotides read TGTGCCACCAGTGATACCGGGACAGGGGTCCGAGGGGAGCTGTTTTTT. It translates to CATSDTGTGVRGELFF. The rearrangement joins TRBV24-1 to TRBJ2-2, with 10 bases lining up with TRBD1. The CDR3 consists of 16 residues. V was pared by 3 bases and J by 8 bases, with 8 bases of the junction left unmatched. Looked up from germline, CDR1 is KGHDR and CDR2 is SFDVKD.

V usage is TRBV19 and J usage is TRBJ2-2; TRBD2 matches 13 bases. This CDR3 has 16 amino acids. V was pared by 5 bases and J by 6 bases, with 6 bases of the junction left unmatched. Germline V gives CDR1 LNHDA, CDR2 SQIVND (reference sequence). DNA of the CDR3: TGTGCCAGTAGTGCACTAGCGGGGGGGCTGGCCGGGGAGCTGTTTTTT. This encodes CASSALAGGLAGELFF.

The genes are TRBV4-3 and TRBJ2-6; perhaps TRBD2 as D (5 bases). This CDR3 contains 16 residues. V lost 3 bases and J 2 bases, leaving 11 bases between the germline ends. The germline V gene encodes CDR1 LGHNA and CDR2 YSLEER. CDR3 DNA sequence: TGCGCCAGCAGCCACCGACACGGGGCTGGGGCCAACGTCCTGACTTTC. Amino acids: CASSHRHGAGANVLTF.

The chain recombines TRBV7-6 with TRBJ1-3; D call uncertain. The germline V gene encodes CDR1 SGHVS and CDR2 FNYEAQ. Trimming left V 3 bases short and J 0 bases short, with 12 bases between. This CDR3 contains 16 residues. The CDR3 sequence: CASSLLSANSGNTIYF. In DNA form, the CDR3 reads TGTGCCAGCAGCTTGCTCTCAGCGAACTCTGGAAACACCATATATTTT.

This chain uses TRBV7-2 with TRBJ2-1, with 8 bases matching TRBD2. From germline, CDR1 is SGHTA and CDR2 FQGNSA. Germline trimming cut 1 base from V and 2 bases from J; bases unmatched to any gene: 7. The CDR3 extends over 17 amino acids. The CDR3 sequence: CASSLGPAGGPYNEQFF. The CDR3, as DNA: TGTGCCAGCAGCTTAGGCCCCGCGGGGGGCCCCTACAATGAGCAGTTCTTC.

The rearrangement links TRBV6-5 to TRBJ1-2, with D perhaps matching TRBD1 (5 bases). The germline CDR1 and CDR2 sequences are MNHEY and SVGAGI. CDR3 length: 13 amino acids. Trimming removed 2 bases at V and 7 bases at J, with 11 bases between. The CDR3 sequence: CASSYERDSGYTF. The CDR3 coding sequence is TGTGCCAGCAGTTACGAAAGGGACTCTGGCTACACCTTC.

V usage is TRBV28 and J usage is TRBJ2-2, with TRBD1 as a possible D gene (6 bases). CDR1 is MDHEN, CDR2 SYDVKM, per germline. Trimming stripped 6 bases from V and 0 bases from J, with 14 bases between. CDR3 size: 16 residues. The CDR3 spells CASRPGVFANTGELFF. The CDR3 DNA follows: TGTGCCAGCAGGCCAGGGGTTTTCGCGAACACCGGGGAGCTGTTTTTT.

The chain joins TRBV5-1 to TRBJ2-7, with D possibly being TRBD1 (6 bases). The CDR3 is 17 residues long. With 2 bases removed from V and 0 bases from J, the gap between germline ends came to 18 bases. The V gene's germline CDR1 is SGHRS and CDR2 YFSETQ. The CDR3 sequence is CASSLIRQAPYSYEQYF. As DNA, the CDR3 is TGCGCCAGCAGCTTAATCCGACAGGCGCCCTACTCCTACGAGCAGTACTTC.

V gene TRBV9 combines with J gene TRBJ1-5; D might be TRBD1 (5 bases). Trimming pared 0 bases from V and 0 bases from J, leaving 7 bases between. CDR1 is SGDLS and CDR2 is YYNGEE in the germline V gene. CDR3 length: 15 amino acids. This CDR3 reads CASSVDGASNQPQHF. CDR3 in DNA: TGTGCCAGCAGCGTAGATGGGGCTAGCAATCAGCCCCAGCATTTT.

To note about this clone: Sequence at one end of the junction differs from germline and may be a read error. This chain joins TRBV2 and TRBJ2-1; 10 bases are shared with TRBD2. This CDR3 comprises 15 residues. The V gene's germline CDR1 is SNHLY and CDR2 FYNNEI. CDR3 in amino acids: CASREAGGRNNEQFF. The CDR3, as DNA: TGTGCCAGCAGGGAAGCGGGGGGGCGAAACAATGAGCAGTTCTTC. The entire variable domain, with the rest obtained from reference TRBV2 and TRBJ2-1, is as follows: EPEVTQTPSHQVTQMGQEVILRCVPISNHLYFYWYRQILGQKVEFLVSFYNNEISEKSEIFDDQFSVERPDGSNFTLKIRSTKLEDSAMYFCASREAGGRNNEQFFGPGTRLTVL.

This chain connects TRBV19 to TRBJ2-3, with a weak D call TRBD2 (5 bases). CDR3 size: 13 residues. The V end lost 6 bases, the J end lost 2 bases, and 9 bases lay between the germline ends. Germline V gene lookup returns CDR1 LNHDA and CDR2 SQIVND (reference sequence). This CDR3 is CASRRVDTDTQYF. The DNA for the CDR3 is TGTGCCAGTAGGAGGGTCGACACAGATACGCAGTATTTT. The variable domain in full, completed from reference TRBV19 and TRBJ2-3, reads DGGITQSPKYLFRKEGQNVTLSCEQNLNHDAMYWYRQDPGQGLRLIYYSQIVNDFQKGDIAEGYSVSREKKESFPLTVTSAQKNPTAFYLCASRRVDTDTQYFGPGTRLTVL.